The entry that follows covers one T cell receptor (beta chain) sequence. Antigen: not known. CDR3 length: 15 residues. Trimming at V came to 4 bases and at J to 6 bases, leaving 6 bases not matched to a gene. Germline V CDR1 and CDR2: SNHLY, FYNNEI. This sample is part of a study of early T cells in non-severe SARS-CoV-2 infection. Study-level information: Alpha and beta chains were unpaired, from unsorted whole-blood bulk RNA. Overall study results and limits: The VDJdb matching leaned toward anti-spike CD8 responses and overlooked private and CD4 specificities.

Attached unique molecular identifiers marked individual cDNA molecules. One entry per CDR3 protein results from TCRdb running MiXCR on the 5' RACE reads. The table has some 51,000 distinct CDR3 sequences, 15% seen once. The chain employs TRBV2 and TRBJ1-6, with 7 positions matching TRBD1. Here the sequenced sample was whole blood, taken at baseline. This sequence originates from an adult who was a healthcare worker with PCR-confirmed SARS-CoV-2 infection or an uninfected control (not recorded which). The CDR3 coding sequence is TGTGCCAGCAGTGTCAAGACAGGGTCTAATTCACCCCTCCACTTT. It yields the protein CASSVKTGSNSPLHF.